Below, 18 T cell receptor beta chains from the same sample are listed, as sequenced in a study of T cells after yellow fever vaccination (dated by TCRdb to the late 2010s). The treatment or condition label, read with the paper, signifies: live attenuated yellow fever vaccine strain. The library was made by 5' RACE. The listed sequencing device is Illumina HiSeq 2500. The public reads were reprocessed in TCRdb via fastp at Q25 and MiXCR, keeping in-frame beta chains. Rows are combined by CDR3 protein, so each entry shows the most common genes and DNA. The sample table contains 500,000 to 650,000 distinct CDR3 sequences; only one count was recorded for around a sixth of them. Jointly, the top ten make up 17% of the sample. The starting material was PBMCs, obtained about 5 days after the first yellow fever vaccination. The receptors were sampled from a man between 18 and 29 years old who received the YFV17D yellow fever vaccine.

The chain couples TRBV12-3 or TRBV12-4 to TRBJ2-7, with D perhaps matching TRBD1 (7 bases). This CDR3 contains 13 residues. V shed 5 bases and J shed 6 bases, with 14 bases lying between them. The DNA of the CDR3 is TGTGCCAGCAGTCTATTCCAGGGGGGCGAGCAGTACTTC. Its protein product is CASSLFQGGEQYF.

This chain links TRBV18 with TRBJ1-1, with TRBD1 identical over 12 bases. The CDR3 spans 15 residues. V shed 6 bases and J 2 bases; nucleotides not matched to a gene: 4. CDR1 KGHSH and CDR2 LQKENI come from the germline V gene. The CDR3 DNA sequence: TGTGCCAGCTCCGGGACAGGGGGCATTAACACTGAAGCTTTCTTT. It encodes CASSGTGGINTEAFF. Full variable domain (outside the CDR3, taken from reference TRBV18 and TRBJ1-1): NAGVMQNPRHLVRRRGQEARLRCSPMKGHSHVYWYRQLPEEGLKFMVYLQKENIIDESGMPKERFSAEFPKEGPSILRIQQVVRGDSAAYFCASSGTGGINTEAFFGQGTRLTVV.

This clonotype was recorded a few times. The chain links TRBV4-3 to TRBJ1-1; no clear D gene. This CDR3 spans 14 amino acids. V lost 0 bases, J lost 6 bases, and 11 bases lay in between. Germline CDR1 and CDR2: LGHNA and YSLEER. The CDR3 DNA reads as TGCGCCAGCAGCCAAGACCGGTGGGCGGCTGAAGCTTTCTTT. As protein: CASSQDRWAAEAFF.

This chain joins TRBV7-2 and TRBJ1-1; D is possibly TRBD1 (5 bases). Germline-derived CDR1 and CDR2 are SGHTA and FQGNSA. V gave up 5 bases and J gave up 4 bases, with 14 bases separating them. CDR3 size: 14 residues. CDR3 sequence: CASSAQGMGTEAFF. CDR3 DNA sequence: TGTGCCAGCAGCGCCCAGGGTATGGGCACTGAAGCTTTCTTT.

This clonotype was observed a few times. The chain uses TRBV7-9 and TRBJ1-1; TRBD1 matches at 7 bases. V dropped 10 bases and J dropped 3; count of bases not matched to a gene: 5. The V gene's germline CDR1 is SEHNR and CDR2 FQNEAQ (reference sequence). The CDR3 loop spans 12 amino acids. Written as DNA, the CDR3 is TGTGCCATATACAGGGGTGACACTGAAGCTTTCTTT. Its translation is CAIYRGDTEAFF.

This clonotype was detected only a few times. The V and J genes are TRBV12-3 or TRBV12-4 and TRBJ2-7; 12 positions agree with TRBD2. The CDR3 is 16 residues long. Trimming cost V 0 bases and J 2 bases; bases outside gene matches: 2. The CDR3 here is CASSLAGTSGPYEQYF. CDR3 nucleotides: TGTGCCAGCAGTTTAGCTGGGACTAGCGGGCCCTACGAGCAGTACTTC.

The sample holds one count of this clonotype. CDR3 nucleotide sequence: TGTGCCAGCAGCCCGATCAGGGGGAGGAATCAGCCCCAGCATTTT. Translating gives CASSPIRGRNQPQHF. The genes are TRBV28 and TRBJ1-5, with 7 nucleotides matching TRBD1. Germline assignment: CDR1 MDHEN and CDR2 SYDVKM. Trimming cost V 6 bases and J 4 bases; bases outside gene matches: 9. The CDR3 spans 15 residues.

The V gene is TRBV20-1, the J gene TRBJ2-7; 7 positions match TRBD2. The V gene's germline CDR1 is DFQATT and CDR2 SNEGSKA (reference sequence). The V segment lost 6 bases and the J segment 4 bases; nucleotides outside the gene matches: 12. This CDR3 spans 14 amino acids. The CDR3 region has the DNA TGCAGTGCGAGGGACTACCGGGTTTTGTACGAGCAGTACTTC. It is translated as CSARDYRVLYEQYF.

The chain links TRBV2 to TRBJ1-5, with TRBD1 matching 11 bases. The CDR3 sequence is 17 residues long. Germline V CDR1 and CDR2: SNHLY, FYNNEI. The CDR3 DNA sequence: TGTACCTGCAGGAGGACAGGGGGCGTCTATAGCAATCAGCCCCAGCATTTT. It translates to CTCRRTGGVYSNQPQHF.

V usage is TRBV7-9 and J usage is TRBJ1-6; no clear D gene. Germline CDR1 SEHNR, CDR2 FQNEAQ (reference sequence). The CDR3 runs 15 residues. Deletions cut 11 bases from V and 0 bases from J, with 14 bases between. DNA of the CDR3: TGTGCCGCCCAAGCGGGGAGCTCCTATAATTCACCCCTCCACTTT. Translation: CAAQAGSSYNSPLHF.

This chain links TRBV7-9 with TRBJ2-7; D is perhaps TRBD1 (5 bases). Trimming took 8 bases from V and 6 from J, leaving 20 bases between them. The CDR3 totals 14 residues. From germline, CDR1 is SEHNR and CDR2 FQNEAQ (reference sequence). The DNA for the CDR3 is TGTGCCAGCTCTGATCGCCAGGGTGTCTCCGAGCAGTACTTC. Protein sequence: CASSDRQGVSEQYF. Drawing the rest from reference TRBV7-9 and TRBJ2-7, the complete variable domain is DTGVSQNPRHKITKRGQNVTFRCDPISEHNRLYWYRQTLGQGPEFLTYFQNEAQLEKSRLLSDRFSAERPKGSFSTLEIQRTEQGDSAMYLCASSDRQGVSEQYFGPGTRLTVT.

This clonotype was observed a few times. The chain employs TRBV10-3 and TRBJ1-6, with 8 bases that match TRBD1. In germline, CDR1 is ENHRY, CDR2 SYGVKD. CDR3 length: 14 residues. Trimming at V came to 6 bases and at J to 7 bases, leaving 5 bases not matched to a gene. CDR3 in amino acids: CAIRGQEGNSPLHF. Written as DNA, the CDR3 is TGTGCCATCAGGGGACAGGAGGGGAATTCACCCCTCCACTTT.

CDR3 sequence (DNA): TGTGCCAGCAGCTCGACTGTCGGGGCCAACGTCCTGACTTTC. Protein product: CASSSTVGANVLTF. The rearrangement links TRBV7-6 to TRBJ2-6; D is uncertain. Germline lookup yields CDR1 SGHVS and CDR2 FNYEAQ. V was shortened by 4 bases and J by 4 bases, with 8 bases between the two germline ends. The CDR3 covers 14 residues.

This chain joins TRBV4-3 and TRBJ1-2; the D gene is possibly TRBD1 (5 bases). The length of the CDR3 is 15 residues. Germline V gene sequence: CDR1 LGHNA, CDR2 YSLEER. V was cut by 0 bases and J by 0 bases, with 8 bases left in between. The CDR3 bases are TGCGCCAGCAGCCAAGAAGGGGCAGCTAACTATGGCTACACCTTC. It specifies CASSQEGAANYGYTF.

In its sample, this clonotype was seen a few times. The chain employs TRBV27 and TRBJ2-7; D gene ambiguous. CDR1 and CDR2 from the germline V gene are MNHEY and SMNVEV (reference sequence). The CDR3 spans 11 residues. Between the trimmed V and J ends, which lost 8 bases and 1 base, there was a span of 6 bases. CDR3 protein: CASPPSYEQYV. CDR3 DNA sequence: TGTGCCAGCCCGCCGTCCTACGAGCAGTACGTC.

In this sample, this clonotype turned up a few times. The gene calls are TRBV10-3 and TRBJ2-5; TRBD1 matches 9 bases. The V and J ends lost 7 bases and 5 bases, in that order; junction bases with no gene match: 11. The CDR3 loop spans 15 amino acids. CDR1 and CDR2 (germline): ENHRY, SYGVKD. For the CDR3, the DNA is TGTGCCATCACCCCCGGGACAGGGAACCTCGAGACCCAGTACTTC. Protein product: CAITPGTGNLETQYF.

This clonotype was counted at least ten times. The chain links TRBV29-1 to TRBJ2-5; 12 bases match TRBD2. V shed 4 bases and J 5 bases; nucleotides not matched to a gene: 11. There are 16 residues in the CDR3. Germline lookup yields CDR1 SQVTM and CDR2 ANQGSEA. CDR3 coding DNA: TGCAGCGTTGCCCGCGAAGGACTAGCGGGGAGGGAGACCCAGTACTTC. Encoded protein: CSVAREGLAGRETQYF.

This clonotype was picked up a small number of times. The chain combines TRBV12-3 or TRBV12-4 with TRBJ2-5, with 10 bases identical to TRBD2. Trimming at V came to 7 bases and at J to 5 bases, leaving 7 bases not matched to a gene. The CDR3 spans 14 residues. The CDR3 sequence: CASTVSGGAETQYF. In DNA form, the CDR3 reads TGTGCCAGCACGGTCAGCGGGGGGGCGGAGACCCAGTACTTC.